This is a list of T cell receptor beta chains from one sample in a study of radiation and T cells in renal cell carcinoma. Repertoires were generated with immunoSEQ multiplex PCR, while TCRdb's copy carries only in-frame clones and drops some. The table shows about 19,000 clones, with approximately 60% occurring only once. The sample in question was tumor tissue, obtained from a patient whose treatment included radiotherapy and nephrectomy. These receptor sequences come from an older woman with renal cell carcinoma. CDR3s include the opening cysteine and the closing phenylalanine or tryptophan. D genes are given only for firm matches. Size is omitted from some rows. Given values are once, few, many or a class for expanded clones.

DNA	CDR3	D	size	V	J
TGTGCCAGCAGCTTAACCGGGACAGGGGATTGGTATGGCTACACCTTC	CASSLTGTGDWYGYTF	TRBD1	.	TRBV7-3	TRBJ1-2
TGTGCCAGCAGTCCACCCCCCCTCATCTATGGCTACACCTTC	CASSPPPLIYGYTF	.	.	TRBV7-9	TRBJ1-2
TGTGCCAGTACCACCGGGACAGGCCTGTTTGGCGAGCAGTTCTTC	CASTTGTGLFGEQFF	TRBD1	.	TRBV19	TRBJ2-1
TGTGCCAGCAGCCCACCCCTACAGGGTCGGGTCAAAAACATTCAGTACTTC	CASSPPLQGRVKNIQYF	.	.	TRBV4-2	TRBJ2-4
TGTGCCAGCAGCCAAGCTCAGACAGGAGGTGCAGATACGCAGTATTTT	CASSQAQTGGADTQYF	.	.	TRBV4-2	TRBJ2-3
TGTGCCAGTAGTCCCCGGACAGGAAACTATGGCTACACCTTC	CASSPRTGNYGYTF	TRBD1	.	TRBV19	TRBJ1-2
TGTGCCAGCACCCCAAGGACAGGGGAGAGCACTGAAGCTTTCTTT	CASTPRTGESTEAFF	TRBD1	.	TRBV6-6	TRBJ1-1
TGTGCCAGCAGTTTAACTAACGGCAGGGGCACTGAAGCTTTCTTT	CASSLTNGRGTEAFF	.	.	TRBV27	TRBJ1-1
TGTGCCAGCAGGGGGCGGAGCTCCTACAATGAGCAGTTCTTC	CASRGRSSYNEQFF	.	.	TRBV7-2	TRBJ2-1
TGTGCCAGCAGCTTAGCCCCGACTCGAGGCTACACCTTC	CASSLAPTRGYTF	.	.	TRBV4-2	TRBJ1-2
TGTGCCAGCAGGCGAGGGGCAGATACGCAGTATTTT	CASRRGADTQYF	.	.	TRBV28	TRBJ2-3
TGTGCCAGCAGGGGACAGGGGGGAAGGGAGCAGTTCTTC	CASRGQGGREQFF	TRBD1	.	TRBV28	TRBJ2-1
TGTGCCAGCAGCTTTCGTAGCCTCTGGTCGAATGAGCAGTTCTTC	CASSFRSLWSNEQFF	.	.	TRBV13	TRBJ2-1
TGTGCCAGCAGTCCCACCCTAGCGGGGGGCTACGAGCAGTACTTC	CASSPTLAGGYEQYF	TRBD2	.	TRBV27	TRBJ2-7
TGTGCCAGCAGCTCACGGGGGGACCCCTTATACGAGCAGTACTTC	CASSSRGDPLYEQYF	TRBD2	.	TRBV11-1	TRBJ2-7
TGTGCCAGCAGGGGACCGACCTATCCGCATGGCTACACCTTC	CASRGPTYPHGYTF	.	few	TRBV6-7	TRBJ1-2
TGCGCCAGCAGCCACATAAGACAGGACAAAGAGACCCAGTACTTC	CASSHIRQDKETQYF	.	.	TRBV4-1	TRBJ2-5
TGTGCCTGGAGTTTAGAGACAGGGCCTGGCTATGGCTACACCTTC	CAWSLETGPGYGYTF	TRBD1	.	TRBV30	TRBJ1-2
TGTGCCAGCACTCTCCGGGGGGACGTAGGACATGGCTACACCTTC	CASTLRGDVGHGYTF	.	few	TRBV6-6	TRBJ1-2
TGTGCCAGCAGCTTGGAGGCAGGGATGTTCCAAGAGACCCAGTACTTC	CASSLEAGMFQETQYF	.	.	TRBV5-6	TRBJ2-5
TGTGCCAGCAGCTTAGCGGGTGTAGAAGATGGGAATCAGCCCCAGCATTTT	CASSLAGVEDGNQPQHF	.	.	TRBV11-3	TRBJ1-5
TGTGCCAGCAGCCCAGCAGGGAGGAGGCAAGAGACCCAGTACTTC	CASSPAGRRQETQYF	.	.	TRBV9	TRBJ2-5
TGTGCCAGCAGTCAAGGACCTTATGGCTACACCTTC	CASSQGPYGYTF	.	.	TRBV7-9	TRBJ1-2
TGTGCCAGCAGCTTAGTCGACTACGAGCAGTACTTC	CASSLVDYEQYF	.	.	TRBV11-2	TRBJ2-7